This T cell receptor (beta chain) was identified in a study of cytomegalovirus exposure and HLA in healthy donors. Study context: Early released data had about 80 million unique TCRs, all coming from HLA-typed donors.

Whole-study findings and limits: A later analysis linked a missense variant in DCLRE1C to the trimming of TCR beta V and J genes.

Primers included in the PCR were 60 Vbeta and 13 Jbeta primers. TCRdb's table, derived via immunoSEQ multiplex PCR, lists solely in-frame clones and lacks some. The sample lists some 150,000 clones; around four fifths were seen once. Germline CDR1 reads SNHLY; CDR2 reads FYNNEI. The V and J ends lost 7 bases and 1 base respectively, with 5 bases between them. The CDR3 runs to 12 residues. With regard to this clone: Its cognate antigen is unknown.

Each donor's status was that of a healthy bone marrow donor. This sequence joins TRBV2 and TRBJ1-5, with D unresolved. This TCR was sampled from a man aged 40-49 years in good health and CMV-seronegative. Sequencing used PBMCs. This CDR3 is CASKSSNQPQHF. CDR3 nucleotide sequence: TGTGCCAGCAAAAGCAGCAATCAGCCCCAGCATTTT.